Listed below are T cell receptor beta chains from one sample, sequenced in a study of shared clonotypes between healthy human individuals. TCRdb keeps only in-frame clones here, not all; method: immunoSEQ multiplex PCR. The sample has around 2,000,000 clones; less than 95% are singletons. Material: naive CD8+ T cells sorted from blood. Receptors were obtained from a man between 18 and 35 years old in good health. The CDR3 runs from the conserved cysteine through the conserved F or W. D genes are given only for firm matches. Size values are once, few and many counts, or a class for expanded clones, and some rows have none.

J gene: TRBJ2-7; V gene: TRBV5-1; D gene: TRBD1; clone size: -; CDR3 protein: CASSSRDRGSYEQYF; CDR3 DNA: TGCGCCAGCAGCTCCCGGGACAGGGGTTCCTACGAGCAGTACTTC
J gene: TRBJ1-5; V gene: TRBV9; D gene: -; clone size: few; CDR3 protein: CASSRGGTGQPQHF; CDR3 DNA: TGTGCCAGCAGCCGCGGGGGAACAGGGCAGCCCCAGCATTTT
J gene: TRBJ1-4; V gene: TRBV4-3; D gene: -; clone size: -; CDR3 protein: CASSYLLAVEEKLFF; CDR3 DNA: TGCGCCAGCAGCTACTTGTTGGCTGTGGAGGAAAAACTGTTTTTT
J gene: TRBJ2-3; V gene: TRBV7-7; D gene: TRBD2; clone size: -; CDR3 protein: CASSLGLAGTTDTQYF; CDR3 DNA: TGTGCTAGCAGCTTAGGACTAGCGGGGACTACAGATACGCAGTATTTT
J gene: TRBJ2-7; V gene: TRBV9; D gene: -; clone size: -; CDR3 protein: CASSVSSGYEQYF; CDR3 DNA: TGTGCCAGCAGCGTGAGTAGCGGCTACGAGCAGTACTTC
J gene: TRBJ1-1; V gene: TRBV7-9; D gene: -; clone size: -; CDR3 protein: CASSSTLNTEAFF; CDR3 DNA: TGTGCCAGCAGCTCCACATTAAACACTGAAGCTTTCTTT
J gene: TRBJ2-5; V gene: TRBV9; D gene: -; clone size: -; CDR3 protein: CASSRGGFQETQYF; CDR3 DNA: TGTGCCAGCAGTAGAGGGGGATTCCAAGAGACCCAGTACTTC
J gene: TRBJ2-1; V gene: TRBV7-6; D gene: TRBD2; clone size: -; CDR3 protein: CASSLGTSGLSYNEQFF; CDR3 DNA: TGTGCCAGCAGCTTAGGGACTAGCGGTTTATCCTACAATGAGCAGTTCTTC
J gene: TRBJ2-5; V gene: TRBV29-1; D gene: -; clone size: -; CDR3 protein: CSVGVDPGETQYF; CDR3 DNA: TGCAGCGTTGGAGTGGACCCAGGGGAGACCCAGTACTTC
J gene: TRBJ1-1; V gene: TRBV4-1; D gene: -; clone size: -; CDR3 protein: CASSQEQGMSITEAFF; CDR3 DNA: TGCGCCAGCAGCCAAGAACAGGGAATGAGTATCACTGAAGCTTTCTTT
J gene: TRBJ2-3; V gene: TRBV5-4; D gene: TRBD2; clone size: once; CDR3 protein: CASSLDSGGPPLDTQYF; CDR3 DNA: TGTGCCAGCAGCTTGGATAGCGGGGGGCCCCCCCTCGATACGCAGTATTTT
J gene: TRBJ1-6; V gene: TRBV7-9; D gene: -; clone size: -; CDR3 protein: CASSPPVGETGPSPLHF; CDR3 DNA: TGTGCCAGCAGCCCTCCAGTGGGGGAGACAGGTCCTTCACCCCTCCACTTT
J gene: TRBJ1-5; V gene: TRBV27; D gene: -; clone size: -; CDR3 protein: CASSLLPPSNQPQHF; CDR3 DNA: TGTGCCAGCAGTTTATTACCCCCTAGCAATCAGCCCCAGCATTTT
J gene: TRBJ1-2; V gene: TRBV7-2; D gene: -; clone size: -; CDR3 protein: CASSLEISYGYTF; CDR3 DNA: TGTGCCAGCAGCTTAGAGATTAGCTATGGCTACACCTTC
J gene: TRBJ2-7; V gene: TRBV18; D gene: -; clone size: -; CDR3 protein: CASSPSTGPRSYEQYF; CDR3 DNA: TGTGCCAGCTCACCATCGACAGGTCCACGCTCCTACGAGCAGTACTTC
J gene: TRBJ2-1; V gene: TRBV30; D gene: TRBD2; clone size: -; CDR3 protein: CARDSSGVNHEQFF; CDR3 DNA: TGTGCCAGAGACTCTAGCGGAGTAAACCATGAGCAGTTCTTC
J gene: TRBJ2-7; V gene: TRBV27; D gene: TRBD2; clone size: -; CDR3 protein: CASKLAASYEQYF; CDR3 DNA: TGTGCCAGCAAACTAGCGGCATCCTACGAGCAGTACTTC
J gene: TRBJ2-2; V gene: TRBV6-6; D gene: -; clone size: -; CDR3 protein: CASSRVGMDYTGELFF; CDR3 DNA: TGTGCCAGCAGTCGGGTCGGTATGGATTACACCGGGGAGCTGTTTTTT
J gene: TRBJ2-7; V gene: TRBV29-1; D gene: TRBD2; clone size: -; CDR3 protein: CSVEMAGVGEQYF; CDR3 DNA: TGCAGCGTTGAAATGGCGGGAGTGGGAGAGCAGTACTTC
J gene: TRBJ1-6; V gene: TRBV5-6; D gene: -; clone size: -; CDR3 protein: CASSLGGAGSPLHF; CDR3 DNA: TGTGCCAGCAGCTTGGGAGGGGCGGGTTCACCCCTCCACTTT
J gene: TRBJ2-1; V gene: TRBV5-1; D gene: TRBD2; clone size: -; CDR3 protein: CASSSPGGKVNEQFF; CDR3 DNA: TGCGCCAGCAGCAGCCCGGGGGGGAAGGTCAATGAGCAGTTCTTC
J gene: TRBJ2-5; V gene: TRBV7-8; D gene: TRBD2; clone size: -; CDR3 protein: CASSLASGEETQYF; CDR3 DNA: TGTGCCAGCAGCTTAGCTAGCGGGGAAGAGACCCAGTACTTC
J gene: TRBJ2-7; V gene: TRBV7-9; D gene: TRBD1; clone size: -; CDR3 protein: CASSSGTGGNEQYF; CDR3 DNA: TGTGCCAGCAGTTCCGGGACAGGGGGCAACGAGCAGTACTTC
J gene: TRBJ2-7; V gene: TRBV7-2; D gene: TRBD2; clone size: -; CDR3 protein: CASSPHPRVAGYEQYF; CDR3 DNA: TGTGCCAGCAGCCCACACCCCCGGGTAGCGGGCTACGAGCAGTACTTC
J gene: TRBJ2-7; V gene: TRBV28; D gene: -; clone size: -; CDR3 protein: CASSFSGPTYEQYF; CDR3 DNA: TGTGCCAGCAGTTTTTCGGGACCCACCTACGAGCAGTACTTC
J gene: TRBJ2-7; V gene: TRBV4-1; D gene: -; clone size: -; CDR3 protein: CASSQDSTGSWEQYF; CDR3 DNA: TGCGCCAGCAGCCAAGATTCTACAGGGTCGTGGGAGCAGTACTTC
J gene: TRBJ2-5; V gene: TRBV7-9; D gene: -; clone size: -; CDR3 protein: CASSLQGGAPGTQYF; CDR3 DNA: TGTGCCAGCAGCTTACAGGGGGGGGCCCCGGGGACCCAGTACTTC
J gene: TRBJ2-1; V gene: TRBV18; D gene: -; clone size: -; CDR3 protein: CASSPTAPSENRGLFANEQFF; CDR3 DNA: TGTGCCAGCTCACCAACGGCGCCCAGCGAAAACAGAGGTCTCTTCGCAAATGAGCAGTTCTTC
J gene: TRBJ2-7; V gene: TRBV11-2; D gene: TRBD2; clone size: -; CDR3 protein: CASSLIGRESYEQYF; CDR3 DNA: TGTGCCAGCAGCTTAATCGGGCGGGAGAGCTACGAGCAGTACTTC
J gene: TRBJ2-3; V gene: TRBV19; D gene: TRBD2; clone size: -; CDR3 protein: CASSLLSGGHTDTQYF; CDR3 DNA: TGTGCCAGTAGCCTATTGAGCGGGGGGCACACAGATACGCAGTATTTT
J gene: TRBJ2-3; V gene: TRBV4-3; D gene: -; clone size: -; CDR3 protein: CASSQDWVRDLGSDTQYF; CDR3 DNA: TGCGCCAGCAGCCAAGATTGGGTTCGGGACCTAGGGTCAGATACGCAGTATTTT
J gene: TRBJ1-1; V gene: TRBV29-1; D gene: -; clone size: -; CDR3 protein: CSGQVNTEAFF; CDR3 DNA: TGCAGCGGCCAAGTGAACACTGAAGCTTTCTTT
J gene: TRBJ2-7; V gene: TRBV27; D gene: TRBD1; clone size: -; CDR3 protein: CASSLSGTAYEQYF; CDR3 DNA: TGTGCCAGCAGTTTATCTGGGACAGCATACGAGCAGTACTTC
J gene: TRBJ2-5; V gene: TRBV10-1; D gene: -; clone size: -; CDR3 protein: CASSESPELRYQETQYF; CDR3 DNA: TGCGCCAGCAGTGAGTCCCCTGAACTCAGGTACCAAGAGACCCAGTACTTC
J gene: TRBJ2-7; V gene: TRBV7-9; D gene: -; clone size: -; CDR3 protein: CASSLLENEQYF; CDR3 DNA: TGTGCCAGCAGCTTACTAGAAAACGAGCAGTACTTC
J gene: TRBJ2-7; V gene: TRBV19; D gene: TRBD1; clone size: -; CDR3 protein: CASSIGTDVLEQYF; CDR3 DNA: TGTGCCAGTAGTATTGGGACAGACGTACTCGAGCAGTACTTC
J gene: TRBJ2-2; V gene: TRBV10-3; D gene: TRBD2; clone size: -; CDR3 protein: CAVTSGTGELFF; CDR3 DNA: TGTGCCGTGACTAGCGGGACCGGGGAGCTGTTTTTT
J gene: TRBJ1-1; V gene: TRBV7-8; D gene: -; clone size: -; CDR3 protein: CASSAEVNTEAFF; CDR3 DNA: TGTGCCAGCAGCGCAGAGGTGAACACTGAAGCTTTCTTT
J gene: TRBJ1-1; V gene: TRBV7-2; D gene: -; clone size: -; CDR3 protein: CASSLYMSTEAFF; CDR3 DNA: TGTGCCAGCAGCTTATATATGAGCACTGAAGCTTTCTTT
J gene: TRBJ2-7; V gene: TRBV19; D gene: TRBD2; clone size: few; CDR3 protein: CASSLAGWSEQYF; CDR3 DNA: TGTGCCAGTAGTTTAGCGGGATGGTCCGAGCAGTACTTC
J gene: TRBJ2-4; V gene: TRBV7-9; D gene: TRBD2; clone size: -; CDR3 protein: CASSSQLAGDAKNIQYF; CDR3 DNA: TGTGCCAGCAGCTCTCAACTGGCGGGAGATGCCAAAAACATTCAGTACTTC
J gene: TRBJ2-1; V gene: TRBV6-5; D gene: -; clone size: once; CDR3 protein: CASSPGFTGDNEQFF; CDR3 DNA: TGTGCCAGCAGTCCGGGGTTTACAGGTGACAATGAGCAGTTCTTC
J gene: TRBJ1-2; V gene: TRBV7-9; D gene: TRBD1; clone size: -; CDR3 protein: CASTGQGLGYTF; CDR3 DNA: TGTGCCAGCACAGGACAGGGATTAGGCTACACCTTC
J gene: TRBJ2-3; V gene: TRBV28; D gene: -; clone size: -; CDR3 protein: CASSLSGVHDTQYF; CDR3 DNA: TGTGCCAGCAGTTTATCGGGGGTACATGATACGCAGTATTTT
J gene: TRBJ2-7; V gene: TRBV27; D gene: -; clone size: once; CDR3 protein: CASSLGLAMGEQYF; CDR3 DNA: TGTGCCAGCAGTTTAGGGCTAGCAATGGGAGAGCAGTACTTC